A single sample is the source of the 27 T cell receptor beta chains below, sequenced in a study of cytomegalovirus exposure and HLA in healthy donors. This PCR relied on a set of 60 Vbeta primers and 13 Jbeta primers. Method: immunoSEQ multiplex PCR; TCRdb's copy keeps in-frame clones and lacks some. The repertoire has 170,000 or so clones, 80% of them found once; the top ten carry around 7.3%. Sequencing used PBMCs. Every receptor here comes from a man younger than 45 in good health and CMV-seropositive.

The rearrangement uses TRBV11-3 and TRBJ2-1; D may be TRBD1 (7 bases). With 5 bases removed from V and 6 bases from J, the gap between germline ends came to 20 bases. CDR3 size: 16 residues. Germline CDR1 SGHNT, CDR2 YENEEA. CDR3 bases: TGTGCCAGCAGCCAGGGGGGAGCGGAGTCCCCCAATGAGCAGTTCTTC. Its translation: CASSQGGAESPNEQFF.

CDR3 residues: CASSRQVKNTEAFF. The CDR3 nucleotides are TGTGCCAGCAGTAGACAGGTGAAGAACACTGAAGCTTTCTTT. J is TRBJ1-1 and V is TRBV6-1, with a tentative D call TRBD1 (6 bases). The CDR3 extends over 14 amino acids. The V gene's germline CDR1 is MNHNS and CDR2 SASEGT. The V gene lost 5 bases and the J gene lost 1 base, with 11 bases spanning the gap.

The V call is TRBV10-1, the J call TRBJ2-1, with 7 bases fitting TRBD2. V was pared by 0 bases and J by 2 bases, with 4 bases of the junction left unmatched. This CDR3 has 16 residues. The germline gives CDR1 WNHNN, CDR2 SYGVQD (reference sequence). DNA of the CDR3: TGCGCCAGCAGTGAGTCGACTGGGGGGGCCTACAATGAGCAGTTCTTC. This encodes CASSESTGGAYNEQFF.

This clone was recorded a few times. The V and J genes are TRBV6-5 and TRBJ2-1; D is perhaps TRBD2 (6 bases). Trimming removed 4 bases from V and 3 bases from J, with 10 bases in between. This CDR3 is built from 14 residues. Germline-derived CDR1 and CDR2 are MNHEY and SVGAGI. The chain's CDR3 is CASSWTIDYNEQFF. CDR3 bases: TGTGCCAGCAGTTGGACTATTGACTACAATGAGCAGTTCTTC.

A few counts support this clone. The V and J genes are TRBV5-5 and TRBJ1-3; D gene ambiguous. Germline V lookup: CDR1 SGHKS, CDR2 YYEKEE (reference sequence). V was cut by 0 bases and J by 0 bases, with 7 bases left in between. The CDR3 consists of 15 residues. CDR3: CASSLVGSSGNTIYF. The CDR3 region has the DNA TGTGCCAGCAGCTTGGTGGGCAGCTCTGGAAACACCATATATTTT.

The chain has TRBV7-9 and TRBJ1-3; tentatively, D is TRBD1 (5 bases). V lost 1 base to trimming and J lost 0 bases, with 7 bases between them. Germline-derived CDR1 and CDR2 are SEHNR and FQNEAQ (reference sequence). CDR3 size: 15 residues. Here the CDR3 DNA reads TGTGCCAGCAGCTTAGTTACAGGCTCTGGAAACACCATATATTTT. Its translation: CASSLVTGSGNTIYF.

This clone was recorded at least ten times. The V gene is TRBV10-1, the J gene TRBJ1-5, with D possibly being TRBD1 (5 bases). CDR3 length equals 12 residues. Germline values: CDR1 WNHNN, CDR2 SYGVQD (reference sequence). V shed 3 bases and J shed 7 bases, with 7 bases lying between them. The CDR3, as DNA: TGCGCCAGCAGTGAAAGGGGACAGCCCCAGCATTTT. Encoded protein: CASSERGQPQHF.

In this sample, this clone turned up a few times. The chain links TRBV28 to TRBJ1-6, with a weak D call TRBD1 (5 bases). Trimming cost V 6 bases and J 9 bases, with 15 bases left between them. Germline V lookup: CDR1 MDHEN, CDR2 SYDVKM. The CDR3 contains 14 residues. The chain's CDR3 is CASRQQVFSSPLHF. The CDR3 nucleotides read TGTGCCAGCAGGCAACAGGTTTTTAGTTCACCCCTCCACTTT.

This clone appeared a few times. The rearrangement links TRBV6-6 to TRBJ1-1, with D hard to call. The CDR3 consists of 14 residues. Looked up from germline, CDR1 is MNHNY and CDR2 is SVGAGI (reference sequence). V was shortened by 2 bases and J by 5 bases, with 12 bases between the two germline ends. The CDR3 is CASSYDLPGTEAFF. The CDR3 bases are TGTGCCAGCAGTTACGACTTACCGGGGACTGAAGCTTTCTTT.

The V gene is TRBV11-2, the J gene TRBJ1-3; 11 positions agree with TRBD1. Germline CDR1 SGHAT, CDR2 FQNNGV. The CDR3 sequence is 17 residues long. V trimming: 5 bases; J trimming: 2 bases; junction bases outside the gene matches: 8. This chain's CDR3 is CASSATGTGGTGNTIYF. The CDR3 nucleotides are TGTGCCAGCAGCGCAACCGGGACAGGGGGGACTGGAAACACCATATATTTT.

This clone was recorded a few times. The genes are TRBV18 and TRBJ2-3; maybe TRBD2 (5 bases). Germline V gene data show CDR1 as KGHSH and CDR2 as LQKENI. The V gene lost 2 bases and the J gene lost 0 bases, with 12 bases spanning the gap. The CDR3 length is 16 residues. CDR3 sequence: CASSPWRTSSTDTQYF. CDR3 DNA sequence: TGTGCCAGCTCACCATGGAGGACCTCTAGCACAGATACGCAGTATTTT.

This chain connects TRBV10-2 to TRBJ2-7, with 9 bases matching TRBD2. Per the germline V gene, CDR1 is WSHSY and CDR2 is SAAADI. The CDR3 totals 13 residues. Trimming took 9 bases from V and 0 from J; bases not matched to a gene: 3. CDR3 sequence reads: CASWTSDSYEQYF. The CDR3 DNA reads as TGCGCCAGTTGGACTAGCGACTCCTACGAGCAGTACTTC.

The chain has TRBV5-1 and TRBJ2-3, with D possibly TRBD2 on 7 matching bases. Per germline, CDR1 SGHRS and CDR2 YFSETQ. The CDR3 spans 15 residues. Trimming left V 10 bases short and J 5 bases short, with 23 bases between. CDR3 amino acids: CAGLTGSRGGDTQYF. The DNA for the CDR3 is TGCGCCGGGTTAACAGGGAGTAGGGGGGGAGATACGCAGTATTTT. The full variable domain, with the rest looked up from reference TRBV5-1 and TRBJ2-3, is KAGVTQTPRYLIKTRGQQVTLSCSPISGHRSVSWYQQTPGQGLQFLFEYFSETQRNKGNFPGRFSGRQFSNSRSEMNVSTLELGDSALYLCAGLTGSRGGDTQYFGPGTRLTVL.

The chain employs TRBV6-5 and TRBJ1-6; the D is unclear. V was cut by 2 bases and J by 4 bases, with 9 bases left in between. The CDR3 contains 15 residues. CDR1 MNHEY and CDR2 SVGAGI come from the germline V gene. The CDR3 sequence is CASSYEGDYNSPLHF. CDR3 nucleotides: TGTGCCAGCAGTTACGAGGGAGATTATAATTCACCCCTCCACTTT.

The genes are TRBV4-1 and TRBJ2-3; 8 nucleotides agree with TRBD1. This CDR3 has 18 residues. After removal of 2 bases from V and 2 bases from J, the junction contained 12 bases not matched to a gene. Germline V lookup: CDR1 MGHRA, CDR2 YSYEKL. DNA of the CDR3: TGCGCCAGCAGCCAAACCCCGGACAGGGACTGGGTCACAGATACGCAGTATTTT. Its protein is CASSQTPDRDWVTDTQYF.

To note about this clone: The same CDR3 also results from other DNA sequences found in this sample. The genes are TRBV6-5 and TRBJ1-2; 7 bases fit TRBD1. V lost 2 bases and J lost 0; bases outside the gene matches: 0. The germline V gene encodes CDR1 MNHEY and CDR2 SVGAGI. The CDR3 has 14 amino acids. In DNA, the CDR3 is TGTGCCAGCAGTTACAGGGGGCCTAACTATGGCTACACCTTC. Translation: CASSYRGPNYGYTF.

With regard to this clone: This sample also contains other DNA sequences that code for the same CDR3. This chain links TRBV6-5 with TRBJ2-3; the D gene is possibly TRBD1 (5 bases). Germline V gene sequence: CDR1 MNHEY, CDR2 SVGAGI. The CDR3 is 14 amino acids. Trimming left V 2 bases short and J 3 bases short, with 9 bases between. The CDR3 DNA reads as TGTGCCAGCAGTTACCTGGCAGGGACAGATACGCAGTATTTT. Its translation is CASSYLAGTDTQYF.

This chain joins TRBV11-3 and TRBJ1-3; 8 bases map to TRBD1. The germline gives CDR1 SGHNT, CDR2 YENEEA. The CDR3 length is 17 residues. V was pared by 5 bases and J by 0 bases, with 9 bases of the junction left unmatched. The CDR3 sequence: CASSPRQGTRSGNTIYF. CDR3 sequence (DNA): TGTGCCAGCAGCCCCCGACAGGGGACCCGCTCTGGAAACACCATATATTTT. Based on the CDR3 plus reference TRBV11-3 and TRBJ1-3, the full variable domain is EAGVVQSPRYKIIEKKQPVAFWCNPISGHNTLYWYLQNLGQGPELLIRYENEEAVDDSQLPKDRFSAERLKGVDSTLKIQPAELGDSAVYLCASSPRQGTRSGNTIYFGEGSWLTVV.

The chain joins TRBV27 to TRBJ1-2, with unresolved D. V gave up 6 bases and J gave up 4 bases, with 15 bases separating them. The germline gives CDR1 MNHEY, CDR2 SMNVEV (reference sequence). CDR3 size: 14 residues. CDR3 loop: CASSPAGLGYGYTF. CDR3 DNA sequence: TGTGCCAGCAGCCCCGCAGGTTTGGGCTATGGCTACACCTTC.

The chain has TRBV10-3 and TRBJ1-1; 9 bases map to TRBD1. This CDR3 is built from 15 residues. V lost 11 bases to trimming and J lost 0 bases; unmatched junction nucleotides: 10. Looked up from germline, CDR1 is ENHRY and CDR2 is SYGVKD. This CDR3 is CASSEQGALNTEAFF. In DNA, the CDR3 is TGTGCCTCGAGCGAACAGGGGGCCCTGAACACTGAAGCTTTCTTT.

The sample holds a few counts of this clone. This sequence joins TRBV6-1 and TRBJ2-2; TRBD2 aligns across 8 bases. Germline-derived CDR1 and CDR2 are MNHNS and SASEGT. This CDR3 spans 13 amino acids. V dropped 5 bases and J dropped 4; count of bases not matched to a gene: 0. CDR3 residues: CASSSGSTGELFF. The CDR3 region has the DNA TGTGCCAGCAGTAGCGGGAGCACCGGGGAGCTGTTTTTT.

V usage is TRBV9 and J usage is TRBJ2-3, with D possibly TRBD2 on 6 matching bases. In germline, CDR1 is SGDLS, CDR2 YYNGEE. The CDR3 length is 16 residues. Trimming took off 3 bases at V and 4 bases at J, with 18 bases between the two ends. The CDR3 region has the DNA TGTGCCAGCAGCGCGGGGGTAGGGCTGAGCGCAGATACGCAGTATTTT. Protein sequence: CASSAGVGLSADTQYF.

This clone was detected only once. This chain connects TRBV18 to TRBJ2-2, with D perhaps matching TRBD2 (7 bases). This CDR3 comprises 16 residues. The V gene's germline CDR1 is KGHSH and CDR2 LQKENI. The V and J ends lost 2 bases and 2 bases respectively, with 12 bases between them. The CDR3 protein is CASSPGGAYNTGELFF. The CDR3 region has the DNA TGTGCCAGCTCACCAGGGGGGGCCTACAACACCGGGGAGCTGTTTTTT.

This clone has a handful of counts. This CDR3 is CASSEGAPGLAGEQFF. The CDR3 DNA reads as TGTGCCAGCAGTGAAGGGGCGCCGGGACTAGCGGGGGAGCAGTTCTTC. The chain uses TRBV6-1 and TRBJ2-1; 13 nucleotides agree with TRBD2. Germline trimming cut 1 base from V and 10 bases from J; bases unmatched to any gene: 7. CDR1 and CDR2 (germline): MNHNS, SASEGT. CDR3 length equals 16 residues.

On this clone itself: Other nucleotide sequences in the sample specify the same CDR3. V usage is TRBV27 and J usage is TRBJ2-7; a possible D gene is TRBD1 (6 bases). The V and J ends lost 0 bases and 2 bases respectively, with 8 bases between them. CDR1 MNHEY and CDR2 SMNVEV come from the germline V gene (reference sequence). This CDR3 has 14 amino acids. DNA of the CDR3: TGTGCCAGCAGTTTATCACAGGGTGCCTACGAGCAGTACTTC. Translated: CASSLSQGAYEQYF.

V is TRBV5-1 and J is TRBJ1-2; D is unclear. In germline, CDR1 is SGHRS, CDR2 YFSETQ. V was clipped by 2 bases and J by 3 bases, with 8 bases between them. The CDR3 totals 13 residues. CDR3 sequence (DNA): TGCGCCAGCAGCTTCGACAACTACTATGGCTACACCTTC. It encodes CASSFDNYYGYTF.

V usage is TRBV27 and J usage is TRBJ2-7, with TRBD1 matching over 8 bases. Germline trimming cut 8 bases from V and 5 bases from J; bases unmatched to any gene: 11. This CDR3 spans 14 amino acids. Per the germline V gene, CDR1 is MNHEY and CDR2 is SMNVEV (reference sequence). The chain's CDR3 is CASQIWQGANEQYF. The CDR3 region has the DNA TGTGCCAGCCAAATTTGGCAGGGGGCCAACGAGCAGTACTTC.